The rows below give T cell receptor beta chains drawn from one sample of a study of CD8+ T cells in alopecia areata. Measured with immunoSEQ multiplex PCR; TCRdb has only the in-frame clones, and not every one. The sample has around 200,000 clones; about three fifths are singletons. This material consisted of CD4+ T cells sorted from blood, taken at week 4, from a patient treated with tofacitinib. The receptors were gathered from a human donor with alopecia areata. The CDR3 runs from the conserved cysteine through the conserved F or W. The order of the fields is J gene, clone size, V gene, D gene, CDR3 length, CDR3 protein, CDR3 DNA. The D gene is left open where the match is weak. Where a row states a size, it is once, few, many or the class of an expanded clone; other rows omit it.

j_gene: TRBJ2-7
abundance: NA
v_gene: TRBV29-1
d_gene: TRBD1
len: 13
CDR3aa: CSARDSSTYEQYF
CDR3nt: TGCAGCGCTAGGGACAGTTCCACCTACGAGCAGTACTTC

j_gene: TRBJ1-1
abundance: NA
v_gene: TRBV21-1
d_gene: NA
len: 17
CDR3aa: CASSKASVAKLNTEAFF
CDR3nt: TGTGCCAGCAGCAAAGCCTCAGTCGCCAAATTGAACACTGAAGCTTTCTTT

j_gene: TRBJ1-5
abundance: NA
v_gene: TRBV5-6
d_gene: NA
len: 12
CDR3aa: CASSLIGQPQHF
CDR3nt: TGTGCCAGCAGCTTGATCGGTCAGCCCCAGCATTTT

j_gene: TRBJ1-2
abundance: once
v_gene: TRBV7-2
d_gene: NA
len: 12
CDR3aa: CASSSQTYGYTF
CDR3nt: TGTGCCAGCAGCTCGCAGACTTATGGCTACACCTTC

j_gene: TRBJ1-2
abundance: NA
v_gene: TRBV6-5
d_gene: TRBD1
len: 14
CDR3aa: CASSRDRANYGYTF
CDR3nt: TGTGCCAGCAGTCGCGACAGGGCTAACTATGGCTACACCTTC

j_gene: TRBJ2-7
abundance: NA
v_gene: TRBV30
d_gene: NA
len: 13
CDR3aa: CAWRSRSLYEQYF
CDR3nt: TGTGCCTGGAGATCTAGGAGCCTATACGAGCAGTACTTC

j_gene: TRBJ1-2
abundance: few
v_gene: TRBV2
d_gene: NA
len: 12
CDR3aa: CASSDVSGGYTF
CDR3nt: TGTGCCAGCAGTGACGTCTCGGGGGGCTACACCTTC

j_gene: TRBJ2-5
abundance: NA
v_gene: TRBV5-1
d_gene: NA
len: 13
CDR3aa: CASSYQGLETQYF
CDR3nt: TGCGCCAGCAGCTACCAGGGTTTGGAAACCCAGTACTTC

j_gene: TRBJ2-7
abundance: NA
v_gene: TRBV18
d_gene: TRBD1
len: 13
CDR3aa: CASSPTGIYEQYF
CDR3nt: TGTGCCAGCTCACCGACAGGGATCTACGAGCAGTACTTC

j_gene: TRBJ2-7
abundance: NA
v_gene: TRBV18
d_gene: NA
len: 14
CDR3aa: CASSPPGIGHEQYF
CDR3nt: TGTGCCAGCTCACCACCGGGGATAGGCCACGAGCAGTACTTC

j_gene: TRBJ2-3
abundance: NA
v_gene: TRBV4-2
d_gene: NA
len: 15
CDR3aa: CASSQEGTYTDTQYF
CDR3nt: TGTGCCAGCAGCCAAGAAGGGACCTACACAGATACGCAGTATTTT

j_gene: TRBJ1-1
abundance: NA
v_gene: TRBV29-1
d_gene: NA
len: 12
CDR3aa: CSVEWPGQGAFF
CDR3nt: TGCAGCGTTGAGTGGCCAGGGCAAGGAGCTTTCTTT

j_gene: TRBJ2-3
abundance: NA
v_gene: TRBV7-2
d_gene: TRBD2
len: 16
CDR3aa: CASSWKSGGPTDTQYF
CDR3nt: TGTGCCAGCAGCTGGAAAAGCGGGGGCCCCACAGATACGCAGTATTTT

j_gene: TRBJ1-1
abundance: NA
v_gene: TRBV5-6
d_gene: NA
len: 11
CDR3aa: CASSRNTEAFF
CDR3nt: TGTGCCAGCAGCCGGAACACTGAAGCTTTCTTT

j_gene: TRBJ1-6
abundance: NA
v_gene: TRBV4-1
d_gene: TRBD1
len: 17
CDR3aa: CASSQDPPDRGYSPLHF
CDR3nt: TGCGCCAGCAGCCAAGATCCCCCAGACAGGGGGTATTCACCCCTCCACTTT

j_gene: TRBJ2-1
abundance: few
v_gene: TRBV4-3
d_gene: TRBD2
len: 13
CDR3aa: CASSQATSGPQFF
CDR3nt: TGCGCCAGCAGCCAAGCGACTAGCGGACCCCAGTTCTTC

j_gene: TRBJ2-7
abundance: NA
v_gene: TRBV6-5
d_gene: NA
len: 14
CDR3aa: CASSSATGVYEQYF
CDR3nt: TGTGCCAGCAGTTCCGCGACGGGGGTATACGAGCAGTACTTC

j_gene: TRBJ2-5
abundance: NA
v_gene: TRBV18
d_gene: NA
len: 15
CDR3aa: CASSPGRGRQETQYF
CDR3nt: TGTGCCAGCTCACCGGGGAGGGGGAGACAAGAGACCCAGTACTTC

j_gene: TRBJ2-5
abundance: NA
v_gene: TRBV30
d_gene: TRBD2
len: 18
CDR3aa: CAWSVSLVAGGLEETQYF
CDR3nt: TGTGCCTGGAGTGTATCGTTAGTAGCGGGGGGCTTGGAAGAGACCCAGTACTTC

j_gene: TRBJ2-1
abundance: NA
v_gene: TRBV29-1
d_gene: NA
len: 11
CDR3aa: CSVEDYNEQFF
CDR3nt: TGCAGCGTTGAAGATTATAATGAGCAGTTCTTC

j_gene: TRBJ2-2
abundance: NA
v_gene: TRBV18
d_gene: TRBD2
len: 17
CDR3aa: CASSPKVAGFVGGELFF
CDR3nt: TGTGCCAGCTCACCAAAAGTAGCGGGGTTTGTCGGCGGGGAGCTGTTTTTT

j_gene: TRBJ2-1
abundance: NA
v_gene: TRBV25-1
d_gene: NA
len: 15
CDR3aa: CASSVPIIPLNEQFF
CDR3nt: TGTGCCAGCAGTGTACCAATCATTCCCCTCAATGAGCAGTTCTTC

j_gene: TRBJ1-2
abundance: NA
v_gene: TRBV29-1
d_gene: NA
len: 11
CDR3aa: CSVRIDYGYTF
CDR3nt: TGCAGCGTGCGAATAGACTATGGCTACACCTTC

j_gene: TRBJ1-6
abundance: NA
v_gene: TRBV5-4
d_gene: NA
len: 12
CDR3aa: CASSLRVSPLHF
CDR3nt: TGTGCCAGCAGCTTAAGGGTTTCACCCCTCCACTTT

j_gene: TRBJ2-1
abundance: once
v_gene: TRBV29-1
d_gene: TRBD2
len: 13
CDR3aa: CSVGRGGSDEQFF
CDR3nt: TGCAGCGTTGGGCGGGGGGGCAGTGATGAGCAGTTCTTC

j_gene: TRBJ2-1
abundance: many
v_gene: TRBV7-9
d_gene: NA
len: 14
CDR3aa: CASSLDLTAWEQFF
CDR3nt: TGTGCCAGCAGCTTAGATTTGACCGCCTGGGAGCAGTTCTTC

j_gene: TRBJ2-5
abundance: NA
v_gene: TRBV4-2
d_gene: NA
len: 16
CDR3aa: CASSQDSSRVAKTQYF
CDR3nt: TGTGCCAGCAGCCAAGATAGTAGCAGGGTGGCAAAGACCCAGTACTTC

j_gene: TRBJ2-6
abundance: NA
v_gene: TRBV5-4
d_gene: TRBD1
len: 19
CDR3aa: CASSQGTGTSSSGANVLTF
CDR3nt: TGTGCCAGCAGCCAAGGGACAGGGACGAGCTCCTCTGGGGCCAACGTCCTGACTTTC

j_gene: TRBJ1-3
abundance: few
v_gene: TRBV5-4
d_gene: NA
len: 14
CDR3aa: CASSLEQAGNTIYF
CDR3nt: TGTGCCAGCAGCTTGGAGCAGGCTGGAAACACCATATATTTT

j_gene: TRBJ1-5
abundance: NA
v_gene: TRBV21-1
d_gene: NA
len: 19
CDR3aa: CASSVPKKGTGQGTQPQHF
CDR3nt: TGTGCCAGCAGCGTTCCAAAAAAGGGAACGGGACAGGGGACCCAGCCCCAGCATTTT

j_gene: TRBJ2-1
abundance: NA
v_gene: TRBV23-1
d_gene: TRBD2
len: 22
CDR3aa: CASSQSTSGGAWGPISYNEQFF
CDR3nt: TGCGCCAGCAGTCAATCAACTAGCGGGGGGGCTTGGGGACCTATCTCCTACAATGAGCAGTTCTTC

j_gene: TRBJ2-1
abundance: NA
v_gene: TRBV11-3
d_gene: TRBD2
len: 14
CDR3aa: CASSLEASGYEQFF
CDR3nt: TGTGCCAGCAGCTTAGAGGCTAGCGGGTATGAGCAGTTCTTC

j_gene: TRBJ2-1
abundance: NA
v_gene: TRBV9
d_gene: NA
len: 12
CDR3aa: CASSSGAYEQFF
CDR3nt: TGTGCCAGCAGCTCCGGGGCGTATGAGCAGTTCTTC

j_gene: TRBJ2-3
abundance: NA
v_gene: TRBV2
d_gene: TRBD1
len: 13
CDR3aa: CASRATGADTQYF
CDR3nt: TGTGCCAGCAGGGCAACAGGGGCAGATACGCAGTATTTT

j_gene: TRBJ2-3
abundance: NA
v_gene: TRBV4-2
d_gene: TRBD2
len: 15
CDR3aa: CASSQSSGGTDTQYF
CDR3nt: TGTGCCAGCAGCCAATCCAGCGGGGGAACAGATACGCAGTATTTT

j_gene: TRBJ2-7
abundance: few
v_gene: TRBV29-1
d_gene: TRBD2
len: 14
CDR3aa: CSVELAGTSYEQYF
CDR3nt: TGCAGCGTTGAACTAGCGGGGACATCCTACGAGCAGTACTTC

j_gene: TRBJ1-2
abundance: NA
v_gene: TRBV29-1
d_gene: TRBD1
len: 12
CDR3aa: CSADRGDYGYTF
CDR3nt: TGCAGCGCAGACAGGGGTGACTATGGCTACACCTTC

j_gene: TRBJ1-1
abundance: NA
v_gene: TRBV29-1
d_gene: NA
len: 12
CDR3aa: CSADTGPGEAFF
CDR3nt: TGCAGCGCCGACACCGGACCCGGTGAAGCTTTCTTT

j_gene: TRBJ2-7
abundance: NA
v_gene: TRBV7-9
d_gene: TRBD2
len: 15
CDR3aa: CASSPRGGHSYEQYF
CDR3nt: TGTGCCAGCAGCCCACGGGGAGGGCACTCCTACGAGCAGTACTTC

j_gene: TRBJ2-7
abundance: NA
v_gene: TRBV28
d_gene: TRBD2
len: 17
CDR3aa: CASSSSSGGASGHEQYF
CDR3nt: TGTGCCAGCAGTTCCTCTAGCGGGGGGGCCTCTGGCCACGAGCAGTACTTC

j_gene: TRBJ1-1
abundance: NA
v_gene: TRBV9
d_gene: NA
len: 12
CDR3aa: CASSVVGGRPFF
CDR3nt: TGTGCCAGCAGCGTAGTTGGGGGGCGACCTTTCTTT

j_gene: TRBJ1-1
abundance: few
v_gene: TRBV28
d_gene: TRBD1
len: 13
CDR3aa: CASSPDRAPEAFF
CDR3nt: TGTGCCAGCAGTCCCGACAGGGCCCCTGAAGCTTTCTTT

j_gene: TRBJ1-3
abundance: NA
v_gene: TRBV6-5
d_gene: NA
len: 14
CDR3aa: CASGMQGEGNTIYF
CDR3nt: TGTGCCAGCGGTATGCAGGGAGAAGGAAACACCATATATTTT

j_gene: TRBJ1-6
abundance: once
v_gene: TRBV30
d_gene: NA
len: 13
CDR3aa: CAWTRDPFSPLHF
CDR3nt: TGTGCCTGGACCCGGGATCCCTTTTCACCCCTCCACTTT

j_gene: TRBJ1-6
abundance: NA
v_gene: TRBV6-6
d_gene: TRBD1
len: 13
CDR3aa: CASRETGGSALHF
CDR3nt: TGTGCCAGCAGAGAAACAGGGGGTTCGGCCCTCCACTTT

j_gene: TRBJ1-1
abundance: few
v_gene: TRBV12-5
d_gene: NA
len: 17
CDR3aa: CASGLVLQGRMNTEAFF
CDR3nt: TGTGCTAGTGGTTTGGTACTACAGGGTCGTATGAACACTGAAGCTTTCTTT

j_gene: TRBJ2-5
abundance: NA
v_gene: TRBV5-4
d_gene: NA
len: 13
CDR3aa: CASSLKGVETQYF
CDR3nt: TGTGCCAGCAGCTTGAAGGGGGTGGAGACCCAGTACTTC

j_gene: TRBJ1-2
abundance: once
v_gene: TRBV25-1
d_gene: NA
len: 14
CDR3aa: CASSEHQGLYGYTF
CDR3nt: TGTGCCAGCAGTGAACACCAGGGCCTCTATGGCTACACCTTC

j_gene: TRBJ2-5
abundance: NA
v_gene: TRBV7-8
d_gene: NA
len: 14
CDR3aa: CASSSNRVQETQYF
CDR3nt: TGTGCCAGCAGCTCCAACAGGGTCCAAGAGACCCAGTACTTC

j_gene: TRBJ1-2
abundance: NA
v_gene: TRBV6-1
d_gene: NA
len: 14
CDR3aa: CASGNGLQIYGYTF
CDR3nt: TGTGCCAGCGGAAACGGGTTACAGATATATGGCTACACCTTC

j_gene: TRBJ2-5
abundance: NA
v_gene: TRBV30
d_gene: TRBD2
len: 15
CDR3aa: CAWSVLAGGGETQYF
CDR3nt: TGTGCCTGGAGTGTACTCGCGGGGGGCGGGGAGACCCAGTACTTC

j_gene: TRBJ1-2
abundance: few
v_gene: TRBV29-1
d_gene: TRBD1
len: 12
CDR3aa: CSVQRDREGYTF
CDR3nt: TGCAGCGTGCAACGGGACAGAGAAGGCTACACCTTC